This record concerns one T cell receptor (beta chain) sequence. The sample contains more than one DNA sequence encoding this CDR3. After removal of 10 bases from V and 3 bases from J, the junction contained 2 bases not matched to a gene. CDR1 and CDR2 from the germline V gene are KGHDR and SFDVKD. The CDR3 is made up of 13 amino acids. This specimen comes from a study of blood T cell repertoires in COVID-19. Participants' reported clinical history set cohort assignment. The protocol was immunoSEQ multiplex PCR, while the TCRdb copy is restricted to in-frame clones and leaves out a portion. The top ten hold more than 7.5% of the sample, which has about 480,000 clones, approximately 86% seen once.

This receptor was taken from a woman aged 55-70 years who had recovered from COVID-19. The source material was PBMCs or T cells enriched from blood (not recorded which). The rearrangement links TRBV24-1 to TRBJ2-3, with 11 nucleotides matching TRBD1. The CDR3, as DNA: TGTGCCACTGGGACAGGGGGTACAGATACGCAGTATTTT. Protein product: CATGTGGTDTQYF.